The sample holds many counts of the clone carrying this T cell receptor beta chain. Germline assignment: CDR1 SGHAT and CDR2 FQNNGV. The CDR3 is 15 residues long. The ends were cut back, 0 bases at V and 3 bases at J, with 12 bases in the middle. The sample belongs to a study of T cell repertoires in cytomegalovirus infection. Each CDR3 protein is one row after TCRdb ran MiXCR on the reads. The sample holds around 300,000 distinct CDR3 sequences; roughly 26% are singletons and the top ten take 14%. This sequence joins TRBV11-2 and TRBJ2-7, with D tentatively TRBD2 (5 bases). The TCR comes from a human donor in good health (CMV status not recorded). Some clones in this sample may be carry-over from other donors' samples. The sample comprised PBMCs. CDR3 region: CASSLDSASFYEQYF. The DNA for the CDR3 is TGTGCCAGCAGCTTAGATTCGGCTAGCTTCTACGAGCAGTACTTC.